This TCR beta chain was identified during a study of CD8 T cells in ankylosing spondylitis. Study results and limitations: Reported data indicate significant enrichment of disease-linked clones within matched ankylosing spondylitis synovial fluid. Within ankylosing spondylitis blood, a TCR beta motif made up of eight or nine highly homologous variants appeared to be characteristic. Disease-linked clones were found to be CD8+ and relatively rare in peripheral blood.

The CDR3 is made up of 15 amino acids. CDR1 is SQVTM and CDR2 is ANQGSEA in the germline V gene. Trimming took 5 bases from V and 6 from J; bases not matched to a gene: 9. As to this clonotype: Its cognate antigen is unknown.

It was by quantitative 5'-RACE with molecular barcodes that TCR beta libraries were made. TCRdb passed the 5' RACE reads through MiXCR, listing each CDR3 protein once. The table lists tens of thousands of distinct CDR3 sequences, approximately 30% of them singletons. The rearrangement links TRBV29-1 to TRBJ1-5; TRBD1 agrees at 11 bases. This sequence was found in a male donor with ankylosing spondylitis or in good health (not recorded which). Material for sequencing was blood, either unsorted or a sorted T cell fraction (not recorded which). In nucleotides, the CDR3 is TGCAGCGTTATAGGGACAGGGGGTTCTGGTCAGCCCCAGCATTTT. It translates to CSVIGTGGSGQPQHF.